One sample yielded the 9 T cell receptor beta chains listed below, sequenced in a study of T-cell memory formation after mild COVID-19. TCRdb itself ran the 5' RACE reads through MiXCR, one entry per CDR3 protein. The data show a few hundred thousand distinct CDR3 sequences, approximately 24% seen once. The sequencing sample was made of PBMCs or a T cell subset sorted from them (not recorded which). These TCRs come from an adult woman who had mild COVID-19 (a few samples of this study predate the infection). Cell type and time point are not known.

This clonotype showed up just a few times. The CDR3 spells CASSRGTSGTRREQFF. The CDR3 nucleotides are TGTGCCAGCAGTCGGGGGACTAGCGGGACCCGGAGGGAGCAGTTCTTC. The rearrangement joins TRBV6-2 or TRBV6-3 to TRBJ2-1; 13 bases agree with TRBD2. The germline V gene encodes CDR1 MNHEY and CDR2 SVGEGT. V dropped 5 bases and J dropped 10; count of bases not matched to a gene: 11. CDR3 size: 16 residues.

This clonotype has more than one count but fewer than ten. The chain employs TRBV4-1 and TRBJ2-7, with TRBD2 as a possible D gene (6 bases). This CDR3 has 16 amino acids. The germline V and J ends were trimmed by 4 bases and 5 bases, with 21 bases remaining between them. CDR1 and CDR2 from the germline V gene are MGHRA and YSYEKL. This CDR3 reads CASSPTGGASNHEQYF. The CDR3 DNA follows: TGCGCCAGCAGCCCGACCGGAGGGGCGAGCAACCACGAGCAGTACTTC.

This clonotype was recorded a few times. This rearrangement joins TRBV12-3 or TRBV12-4 to TRBJ2-1, with TRBD2 matching 8 bases. The CDR3 sequence is 14 residues long. V shed 10 bases and J 1 base; nucleotides not matched to a gene: 6. DNA for the CDR3: TGTGCCATCCGGAGCGGGGGATCCTACAATGAGCAGTTCTTC. Amino acids: CAIRSGGSYNEQFF.

This clonotype appeared many times. The chain has TRBV20-1 and TRBJ1-2, with 9 bases fitting TRBD1. Germline V gives CDR1 DFQATT, CDR2 SNEGSKA (reference sequence). V was pared by 6 bases and J by 5 bases, with 4 bases of the junction left unmatched. The CDR3 runs to 12 residues. The CDR3 spells CSAAGTGYGYTF. CDR3 bases: TGCAGTGCCGCCGGGACAGGGTATGGCTACACCTTC.

The chain links TRBV3-1 to TRBJ2-1; D uncertain. The CDR3 extends over 14 amino acids. Trimming removed 5 bases at V and 6 bases at J, with 14 bases between. From germline, CDR1 is LGHDT and CDR2 YNNKEL (reference sequence). As DNA, the CDR3 is TGTGCCAGCAGCTTAAGACGACAAACCAATGAGCAGTTCTTC. It specifies CASSLRRQTNEQFF.

This chain joins TRBV7-9 and TRBJ2-7; 8 positions agree with TRBD1. V trimming: 0 bases; J trimming: 0 bases; junction bases outside the gene matches: 4. In germline, CDR1 is SEHNR, CDR2 FQNEAQ (reference sequence). The CDR3 contains 16 residues. The CDR3 bases are TGTGCCAGCAGCTTAGCGACAGGGGATAACTCCTACGAGCAGTACTTC. It translates to CASSLATGDNSYEQYF.

The rearrangement joins TRBV7-2 to TRBJ2-7; TRBD2 might be the D (7 bases). Germline V gene sequence: CDR1 SGHTA, CDR2 FQGNSA. The ends were cut back, 6 bases at V and 10 bases at J, with 13 bases in the middle. There are 11 residues in the CDR3. The CDR3 spells CASRGGEAQYF. The CDR3 DNA sequence: TGTGCCAGCAGAGGGGGGGAGGCCCAGTACTTC.

This clonotype was found a few times. The chain is built from TRBV5-1 and TRBJ2-4; D assignment may be TRBD1 or TRBD2 (7 bases each). V was pared by 0 bases and J by 1 base, with 14 bases between. Germline loops: CDR1 SGHRS, CDR2 YFSETQ. The CDR3 runs 17 residues. The CDR3 sequence: CASSLDPGGAAKNIQYF. CDR3 nucleotide sequence: TGCGCCAGCAGCTTGGATCCAGGGGGGGCGGCCAAAAACATTCAGTACTTC.

The sample holds a few counts of this clonotype. V is TRBV20-1 and J is TRBJ1-1, with D tentatively TRBD1 (5 bases). Per the germline V gene, CDR1 is DFQATT and CDR2 is SNEGSKA (reference sequence). The CDR3 has 15 amino acids. The V and J ends lost 0 bases and 1 base respectively, with 12 bases between them. CDR3 sequence reads: CSARDGGSRNTEAFF. The CDR3 bases are TGCAGTGCTAGAGATGGGGGTAGCCGGAACACTGAAGCTTTCTTT.